The T cell receptor beta chain described here comes from a study of Graves' ophthalmopathy and Graves' hyperthyroidism. This CDR3 is 15 amino acids long. The V segment lost 6 bases and the J segment 2 bases; nucleotides outside the gene matches: 9. The germline CDR1 and CDR2 sequences are SGHVS and FQNEAQ. The study, taken as a whole, reports: With around 69% sensitivity and 72% to 80% specificity, the model predicted ophthalmopathy progression.

This clonotype was detected many times. Antigen specificity is unknown. Investigators amplified TCR beta CDR3 regions from RNA transcripts. In the first round, RT-PCR was carried out with HTBI primers, and a multiplex PCR formed the second round. TCRdb re-called the multiplex PCR reads with MiXCR, one entry per CDR3 protein. This sample yields fewer than 600,000 distinct CDR3 sequences, of which 13% to 15% are seen a single time; approximately 9.8% belongs to the top ten. The gene calls are TRBV7-8 and TRBJ2-5, with 7 bases lining up with TRBD2. The TCR originated in a woman aged 25-40 years with Graves' ophthalmopathy. The sequencing input was blood. The CDR3, as DNA: TGTGCCAGCAGGGGACGGGGAGGGAGGCAAGAGACCCAGTACTTC. It yields the protein CASRGRGGRQETQYF.